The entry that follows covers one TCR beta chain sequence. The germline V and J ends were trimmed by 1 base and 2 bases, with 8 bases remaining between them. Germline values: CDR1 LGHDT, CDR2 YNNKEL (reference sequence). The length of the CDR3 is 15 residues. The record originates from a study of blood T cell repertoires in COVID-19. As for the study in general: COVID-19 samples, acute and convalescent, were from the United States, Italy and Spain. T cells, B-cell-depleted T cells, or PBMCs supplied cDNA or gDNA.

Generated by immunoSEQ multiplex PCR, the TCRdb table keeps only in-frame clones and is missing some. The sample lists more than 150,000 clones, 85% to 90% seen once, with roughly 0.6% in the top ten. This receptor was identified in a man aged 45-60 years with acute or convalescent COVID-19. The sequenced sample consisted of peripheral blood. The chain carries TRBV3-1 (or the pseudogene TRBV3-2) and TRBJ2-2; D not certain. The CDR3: CASSQAVANTGELFF. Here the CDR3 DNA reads TGTGCCAGCAGCCAAGCAGTGGCTAACACCGGGGAGCTGTTTTTT.